The rows below give T cell receptor beta chains drawn from one sample of a study of spatial heterogeneity in lung cancer. TCRdb analysed the 5' RACE reads with MiXCR anew, one entry per CDR3 protein. The sample records about 3,100 distinct CDR3 sequences, around 13% being singletons. This sample comprised lung tumor tissue, obtained at surgery. The origin of the receptors is a male donor with early-stage non-small cell lung cancer. Both conserved end residues are part of each CDR3. Fields, in order: J gene, clone size, D gene, V gene, CDR3 protein, CDR3 DNA. The D gene is left open where the match is weak. Only part of the rows carry a size: once, few, many, or a class if the clone is expanded.

TRBJ2-5 medium-sized TRBD1 TRBV6-2/TRBV6-3 CASSSTGTVRFQETQYF TGTGCCAGCAGCTCTACTGGGACAGTTAGATTCCAAGAGACCCAGTACTTC
TRBJ1-4 NA NA TRBV20-1 CSAFHRSTNEKLFF TGCAGTGCTTTCCACAGGTCAACTAATGAAAAACTGTTTTTT
TRBJ2-1 NA NA TRBV10-3 CAISGPPSDEQFF TGTGCCATCAGTGGACCCCCGTCGGACGAGCAGTTCTTC
TRBJ1-1 medium-sized TRBD1 TRBV19 CASSIPSGTGRAFF TGTGCCAGTAGTATCCCCTCCGGGACAGGGCGGGCTTTCTTT
TRBJ2-1 NA TRBD1 TRBV11-3 CASSSEDRANEQFF TGTGCCAGCAGCTCAGAAGACAGGGCCAATGAGCAGTTCTTC
TRBJ1-4 NA NA TRBV5-4 CASSAGQNNEKLFF TGTGCCAGCAGCGCCGGACAGAATAATGAAAAACTGTTTTTT
TRBJ2-3 medium-sized TRBD1 TRBV7-2 CASSSRTGRGYTDTQYF TGTGCCAGCAGCTCCAGGACAGGGCGGGGATACACAGATACGCAGTATTTT
TRBJ2-7 NA NA TRBV23-1 CASVPWGSHEQYF TGCGCCAGCGTTCCCTGGGGAAGCCACGAGCAGTACTTC
TRBJ2-7 medium-sized NA TRBV24-1 CATSDPMTASYEQYF TGTGCCACCAGTGATCCAATGACGGCGTCCTACGAGCAGTACTTC
TRBJ2-3 NA TRBD2 TRBV5-1 CASSLGIGREADTQYF TGCGCCAGCAGCTTAGGAATCGGGAGGGAGGCAGATACGCAGTATTTT
TRBJ1-4 NA NA TRBV30 CARTTGGGSGKLFF TGTGCCCGTACGACCGGTGGGGGGAGCGGAAAACTGTTTTTT
TRBJ2-3 many NA TRBV29-1 CSVELGDTQYF TGCAGCGTTGAGCTGGGAGATACGCAGTATTTT
TRBJ1-2 NA NA TRBV20-1 CSARDDRQDTYGYTF TGCAGTGCTAGAGATGACCGACAGGACACCTATGGCTACACCTTC
TRBJ1-1 NA TRBD1 TRBV20-1 CSARPRTGWTEAFF TGCAGTGCTAGACCAAGGACAGGGTGGACTGAAGCTTTCTTT
TRBJ1-2 medium-sized TRBD1 TRBV5-4 CASSFRTGVVLNYGYTF TGTGCCAGCAGCTTTAGGACAGGGGTTGTTTTGAACTATGGCTACACCTTC
TRBJ2-3 medium-sized NA TRBV9 CASSVNGRNTDTQYF TGTGCCAGCAGCGTAAACGGCAGGAACACAGATACGCAGTATTTT
TRBJ2-1 NA TRBD2 TRBV7-2 CASSLSGGAREQFF TGTGCCAGCAGCCTTAGCGGGGGGGCGCGGGAGCAGTTCTTC
TRBJ1-1 medium-sized NA TRBV7-3 CASSSDPAGNTEAFF TGTGCCAGCAGCTCGGATCCGGCAGGGAACACTGAAGCTTTCTTT
TRBJ1-5 medium-sized NA TRBV28 CASSPQGHSNQPQHF TGTGCCAGCAGTCCCCAGGGCCATAGCAATCAGCCCCAGCATTTT
TRBJ1-2 large NA TRBV4-3 CASSRATGGSTDYYGYTF TGCGCCAGCAGCCGTGCAACCGGCGGGAGCACTGATTACTATGGCTACACCTTC
TRBJ2-1 medium-sized NA TRBV7-8 CASKAVSYNEQFF TGTGCCAGTAAAGCGGTTTCCTACAATGAGCAGTTCTTC
TRBJ2-3 medium-sized NA TRBV12-3/TRBV12-4 CASTIQGAADTQYF TGTGCCAGCACCATACAGGGTGCGGCAGATACGCAGTATTTT
TRBJ2-1 NA TRBD2 TRBV12-3/TRBV12-4 CASSFLAGESEQFF TGTGCCAGCAGTTTCCTAGCGGGGGAGAGTGAGCAGTTCTTC
TRBJ2-5 few TRBD2 TRBV9 CASSPKGLEETQYF TGTGCCAGCAGCCCTAAAGGACTAGAAGAGACCCAGTACTTC
TRBJ2-4 medium-sized TRBD1 TRBV4-1 CASSQDPGTEPWTKNIQYF TGCGCCAGCAGCCAAGATCCCGGGACAGAGCCTTGGACCAAAAACATTCAGTACTTC
TRBJ1-1 once TRBD1 TRBV7-9 CASSFPPTGDMNTEAFF TGTGCCAGCAGCTTCCCACCGACAGGGGATATGAACACTGAAGCTTTCTTT
TRBJ1-1 few NA TRBV2 CASMAGWNTEAFF TGTGCCAGCATGGCAGGATGGAACACTGAAGCTTTCTTT
TRBJ2-3 NA NA TRBV2 CASSESPGSSDTQYF TGTGCCAGCAGTGAATCCCCAGGGAGCTCAGATACGCAGTATTTT
TRBJ1-1 NA NA TRBV30 CAWKRANTEAFF TGTGCCTGGAAGAGGGCAAACACTGAAGCTTTCTTT
TRBJ2-3 large NA TRBV6-2/TRBV6-3 CASSGLSDTQYF TGTGCCAGCAGCGGTCTCTCGGATACGCAGTATTTT
TRBJ2-5 medium-sized NA TRBV5-4 CASSSKRDGQETQYF TGTGCCAGCAGCTCCAAGAGGGACGGACAAGAGACCCAGTACTTC
TRBJ2-1 NA NA TRBV6-5 CASSYRVGSEQFF TGTGCCAGCAGTTATCGGGTTGGCAGTGAGCAGTTCTTC
TRBJ2-7 medium-sized NA TRBV5-1 CASSLGVGSWRQSYEQYF TGCGCCAGCAGCTTGGGGGTCGGATCTTGGAGGCAATCCTACGAGCAGTACTTC
TRBJ2-5 medium-sized TRBD2 TRBV12-3/TRBV12-4 CASTEERGGGETQYF TGTGCCAGCACCGAAGAGCGGGGGGGAGGGGAGACCCAGTACTTC
TRBJ2-7 medium-sized NA TRBV12-3/TRBV12-4 CASSLLTAITGEQYF TGTGCCAGCAGTTTATTGACGGCCATTACCGGCGAGCAGTACTTC
TRBJ2-1 medium-sized TRBD2 TRBV7-3 CASSLIAGNYKNEQFF TGTGCCAGCAGCTTAATAGCGGGGAATTATAAAAATGAGCAGTTCTTC
TRBJ2-2 medium-sized NA TRBV29-1 CSGSGSGELFF TGCAGCGGATCAGGGTCCGGGGAGCTGTTTTTT
TRBJ2-3 many TRBD2 TRBV4-2 CASSQSSGGAAEDTQYF TGTGCCAGCAGCCAGTCCAGCGGGGGGGCGGCCGAAGATACGCAGTATTTT
TRBJ2-1 medium-sized NA TRBV20-1 CSARDLTRFSYNEQFF TGCAGTGCTAGAGACCTGACTAGATTCTCCTACAATGAGCAGTTCTTC
TRBJ2-1 medium-sized TRBD2 TRBV11-2 CASSSLSGGADEQFF TGTGCCAGCAGCTCTCTGAGCGGGGGGGCCGATGAGCAGTTCTTC
TRBJ2-3 medium-sized NA TRBV3-1 CASSHKGNTDTQYF TGTGCCAGCAGCCATAAGGGTAACACAGATACGCAGTATTTT
TRBJ2-5 many TRBD2 TRBV5-5 CASSRPPTSPGQETQYF TGTGCCAGCAGCCGCCCCCCGACTAGCCCCGGGCAAGAGACCCAGTACTTC
TRBJ2-3 few TRBD2 TRBV7-2 CASSLGEGDTQYF TGTGCCAGCAGCTTAGGGGAGGGAGATACGCAGTATTTT
TRBJ2-7 large NA TRBV6-5 CASSYSKGSEQYF TGTGCCAGCAGTTACTCGAAGGGGTCCGAGCAGTACTTC
TRBJ1-2 medium-sized NA TRBV18 CASSPFMDEGASGYTF TGTGCCAGCTCACCCTTTATGGACGAAGGGGCGTCTGGCTACACCTTC
TRBJ2-4 NA NA TRBV6-5 CASSYSPGSNIQYF TGTGCCAGCAGTTACTCCCCCGGATCAAACATTCAGTACTTC
TRBJ2-1 medium-sized NA TRBV15 CATSRDTGYEQFF TGTGCCACCAGCAGAGATACGGGGTACGAGCAGTTCTTC
TRBJ1-5 medium-sized NA TRBV9 CASSVGPTGNQPQHF TGTGCCAGCAGCGTAGGACCCACCGGCAATCAGCCCCAGCATTTT
TRBJ1-4 medium-sized NA TRBV6-2/TRBV6-3 CASRPNGAEEKLFF TGTGCCAGCAGACCCAACGGGGCAGAAGAAAAACTGTTTTTT
TRBJ2-2 NA TRBD1 TRBV7-2 CASRQAMTGIFGGELFF TGTGCCAGCAGACAAGCCATGACAGGGATCTTCGGCGGGGAGCTGTTTTTT
TRBJ2-7 medium-sized TRBD1 TRBV5-6 CASIRQGSYEQYF TGTGCCAGCATAAGACAGGGATCCTACGAGCAGTACTTC
TRBJ2-5 medium-sized NA TRBV6-1 CASTEWGGLQETQYF TGTGCCAGCACCGAATGGGGGGGGCTTCAAGAGACCCAGTACTTC
TRBJ2-5 medium-sized NA TRBV2 CASSEERGEETQYF TGTGCCAGCAGTGAAGAACGGGGAGAAGAGACCCAGTACTTC